This is a list of T cell receptor beta chains from one sample in a study of identical twins. MiXCR, run by TCRdb on the 5' RACE reads, gives a single entry per CDR3 protein. The sample lists 450,000 to 650,000 distinct CDR3 sequences, around 15% seen once, with roughly 0.43% in the top ten. The same sample was also used in a study of yellow fever vaccine responses in identical twins.

The sample comprised CD4+ T cells sorted from blood. All receptors derive from a woman between 18 and 29 years old in good health. Both conserved end residues are part of each CDR3. D genes are given only for firm matches. Where a row states a size, it is once, few, many or the class of an expanded clone; other rows omit it.

CASSQGGNYEQYF	TGTGCCAGCAGTCAGGGAGGGAACTACGAGCAGTACTTC	NA	TRBV12-3/TRBV12-4	TRBJ2-7	TRBD2
CAISETWDRTNEQFF	TGTGCCATCAGTGAGACCTGGGACAGAACCAATGAGCAGTTCTTC	many	TRBV10-3	TRBJ2-1	TRBD1
CASSPWASGGTDTQYF	TGTGCCAGCTCACCATGGGCTAGCGGGGGCACAGATACGCAGTATTTT	NA	TRBV18	TRBJ2-3	TRBD2
CASSPRGGDEQYF	TGTGCCAGCAGCCCCCGAGGGGGGGACGAGCAGTACTTC	NA	TRBV7-6	TRBJ2-7	NA
CASSPTGLAGVNEQFF	TGCGCCAGCAGCCCAACCGGACTAGCGGGAGTCAATGAGCAGTTCTTC	NA	TRBV5-1	TRBJ2-1	TRBD2
CSAAATDTQYF	TGCAGCGCCGCGGCCACAGATACGCAGTATTTT	many	TRBV29-1	TRBJ2-3	NA
CASSYQLRGNTEAFF	TGTGCCAGCAGTTACCAACTGCGGGGGAACACTGAAGCTTTCTTT	few	TRBV6-5	TRBJ1-1	NA
CASRRGSGNTDTQYF	TGCGCCAGCAGGCGAGGAAGCGGGAACACAGATACGCAGTATTTT	few	TRBV5-1	TRBJ2-3	TRBD2
CASSFAVNTEAFF	TGTGCCAGCAGTTTTGCGGTGAACACTGAAGCTTTCTTT	many	TRBV12-3/TRBV12-4	TRBJ1-1	NA
CASSVDQGANTGELFF	TGTGCCAGCAGCGTAGATCAGGGGGCGAACACCGGGGAGCTGTTTTTT	NA	TRBV9	TRBJ2-2	TRBD1
CASSLEVGSTDTQYF	TGTGCCAGCAGCTTAGAAGTCGGGAGCACAGATACGCAGTATTTT	few	TRBV7-7	TRBJ2-3	NA
CASSLLGKTNEKLFF	TGTGCCAGCAGCCTTCTTGGGAAGACTAATGAAAAACTGTTTTTT	NA	TRBV14	TRBJ1-4	NA
CASSLLWGRGGNEQFF	TGTGCCAGCAGCTTATTATGGGGCAGGGGGGGAAATGAGCAGTTCTTC	NA	TRBV7-9	TRBJ2-1	NA
CASSRSSTNEKLFF	TGTGCCAGCAGCCGAAGCTCAACTAATGAAAAACTGTTTTTT	many	TRBV11-2	TRBJ1-4	NA
CATSDLGEQFF	TGTGCCACCAGTGATTTGGGTGAGCAGTTCTTC	few	TRBV24-1	TRBJ2-1	NA
CASSAGTGATMTQFF	TGTGCCAGCAGTGCCGGGACAGGGGCCACAATGACGCAGTTCTTC	NA	TRBV27	TRBJ2-1	TRBD1
CASSIGQGRMDTQYF	TGTGCCAGCAGCATTGGACAGGGTAGGATGGATACGCAGTATTTT	NA	TRBV7-3	TRBJ2-3	TRBD1
CASSDLPGQFF	TGTGCCAGCAGTGACTTACCGGGGCAGTTCTTC	NA	TRBV6-1	TRBJ2-1	NA
CASSLDPGITDTQYF	TGTGCCAGCAGCTTAGATCCGGGGATCACAGATACGCAGTATTTT	NA	TRBV7-9	TRBJ2-3	NA
CASSYSGLAGGDSYNEQFF	TGTGCCAGCAGTTATTCGGGACTAGCGGGAGGGGACTCCTACAATGAGCAGTTCTTC	NA	TRBV27	TRBJ2-1	TRBD2
CSARVEGGRGQYF	TGCAGTGCTAGAGTCGAGGGAGGGCGTGGGCAGTATTTT	few	TRBV20-1	TRBJ2-3	TRBD2
CASSDSQGWQPQHF	TGTGCCAGCAGTGACTCCCAGGGCTGGCAGCCCCAGCATTTT	few	TRBV6-5	TRBJ1-5	NA
CASSKVWTGQETQYF	TGTGCCAGCAGCAAAGTGTGGACAGGACAAGAGACCCAGTACTTC	few	TRBV21-1	TRBJ2-5	NA
CSARTSSAGANVLTF	TGCAGTGCTAGAACCTCTAGTGCTGGGGCCAACGTCCTGACTTTC	NA	TRBV20-1	TRBJ2-6	NA